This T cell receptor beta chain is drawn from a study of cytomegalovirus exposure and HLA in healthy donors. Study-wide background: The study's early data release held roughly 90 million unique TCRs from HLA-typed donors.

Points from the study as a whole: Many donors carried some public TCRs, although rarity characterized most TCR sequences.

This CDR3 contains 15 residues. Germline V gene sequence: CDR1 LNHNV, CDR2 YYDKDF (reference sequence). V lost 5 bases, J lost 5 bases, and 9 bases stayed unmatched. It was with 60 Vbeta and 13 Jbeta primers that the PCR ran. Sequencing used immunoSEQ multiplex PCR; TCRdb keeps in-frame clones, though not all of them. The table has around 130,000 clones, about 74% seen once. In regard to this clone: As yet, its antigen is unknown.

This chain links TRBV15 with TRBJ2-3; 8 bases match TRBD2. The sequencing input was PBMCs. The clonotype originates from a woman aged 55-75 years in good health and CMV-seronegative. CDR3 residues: CATSLSAGEVDTQYF. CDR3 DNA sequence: TGTGCCACCAGCTTATCAGCGGGAGAGGTAGATACGCAGTATTTT.